The clone carrying this TCR beta chain was counted at least ten times. Its antigen remains unknown. This sample is part of a study of CD8 T cells in ankylosing spondylitis. General study findings and limits: Disease-associated clones were reportedly significantly overrepresented in matched ankylosing spondylitis synovial fluid. Prior literature has documented some motif variants in synovial fluid and blood from reactive arthritis.

Quantitative 5'-RACE was performed with molecular barcodes, and it yielded the TCR beta libraries. TCRdb re-called the 5' RACE reads with MiXCR, one entry per CDR3 protein. This sample has approximately 220,000 distinct CDR3 sequences, with roughly a tenth found just once. Sequencing was done on a sample of blood, either unsorted or a sorted T cell fraction (not recorded which). This clonotype was sampled from a male donor with ankylosing spondylitis or in good health (not recorded which).

The CDR3 is CASSSSGASYEQYF. The CDR3 DNA is TGCGCCAGCAGCTCCTCAGGGGCCTCGTACGAGCAGTACTTC. V is TRBV5-1 and J is TRBJ2-7, with D possibly being TRBD1 (6 bases). The CDR3 consists of 14 residues. Trimming removed 3 bases from V and 4 bases from J, with 14 bases in between. Germline CDR1 is SGHRS and CDR2 is YFSETQ.